This T cell receptor beta chain is drawn from a study of control samples from healthy donors and cancer patients. Measured with immunoSEQ multiplex PCR; TCRdb has only the in-frame clones, and not every one. The top ten hold over 4% of the sample, which has 150,000 or so clones, about 94% seen once. The TCR sequence derives from a woman aged 55-69 years in good health. Sequencing used blood.

In nucleotides, the CDR3 is TGTGCCAGTAGCACTCAGTATCGGACGGGTAGGTCATCACCCCTCCACTTT. Translated, it gives CASSTQYRTGRSSPLHF. The J gene is TRBJ1-6, the V gene TRBV19; D unresolved. Germline-derived CDR1 and CDR2 are LNHDA and SQIVND (reference sequence). The CDR3 runs to 17 residues. The germline V and J ends were trimmed by 6 bases and 10 bases, with 25 bases remaining between them.